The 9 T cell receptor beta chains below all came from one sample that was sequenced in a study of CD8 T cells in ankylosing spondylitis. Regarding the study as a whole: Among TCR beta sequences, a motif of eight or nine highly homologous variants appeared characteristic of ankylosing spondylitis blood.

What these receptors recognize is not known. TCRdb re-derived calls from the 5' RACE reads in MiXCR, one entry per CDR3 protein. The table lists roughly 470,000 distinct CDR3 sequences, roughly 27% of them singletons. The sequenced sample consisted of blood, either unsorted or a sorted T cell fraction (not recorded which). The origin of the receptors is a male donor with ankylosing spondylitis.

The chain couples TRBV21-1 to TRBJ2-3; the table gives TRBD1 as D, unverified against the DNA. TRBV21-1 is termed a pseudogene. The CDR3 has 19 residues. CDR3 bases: TGTGCCAGCAGCAAAGGCTACAGGGGACCTTCCGTGAGCACAGATACGCAGTATTTT. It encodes CASSKGYRGPSVSTDTQYF.

CDR3 loop: CASSPRGISYEQYF. DNA for the CDR3: TGTGCCAGCAGTCCCCGGGGGATCTCCTACGAGCAGTACTTC. The chain combines TRBV9 with TRBJ2-7; D might be TRBD2 (6 bases). V lost 5 bases to trimming and J lost 0 bases, with 12 bases between them. The CDR3 sequence is 14 residues long. Germline V CDR1 and CDR2: SGDLS, YYNGEE.

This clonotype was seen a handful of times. The CDR3 spells CASSPYGQGSDGYTF. The CDR3 DNA sequence: TGTGCCAGCAGCCCATATGGACAGGGGAGTGATGGCTACACCTTC. The V and J genes are TRBV7-9 and TRBJ1-2; 9 positions agree with TRBD1. The J segment lost 6 bases and the V segment lost 5 bases, leaving 10 bases of the junction unmatched. The CDR3 totals 15 residues. Germline assignment: CDR1 SEHNR and CDR2 FQNEAQ (reference sequence).

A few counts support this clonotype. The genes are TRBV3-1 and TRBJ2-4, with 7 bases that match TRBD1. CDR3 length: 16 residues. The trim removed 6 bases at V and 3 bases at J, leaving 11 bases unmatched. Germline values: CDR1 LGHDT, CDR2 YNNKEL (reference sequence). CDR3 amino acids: CASSETGVYGKNIQYF. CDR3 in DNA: TGTGCCAGCAGTGAAACAGGGGTTTATGGCAAAAACATTCAGTACTTC.

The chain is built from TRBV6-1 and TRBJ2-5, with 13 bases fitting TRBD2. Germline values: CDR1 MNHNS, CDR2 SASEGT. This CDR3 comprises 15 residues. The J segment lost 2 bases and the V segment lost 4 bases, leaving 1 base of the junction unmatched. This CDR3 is CASSGTSGGQETQYF. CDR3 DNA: TGTGCCAGCAGTGGGACTAGCGGGGGACAAGAGACCCAGTACTTC.

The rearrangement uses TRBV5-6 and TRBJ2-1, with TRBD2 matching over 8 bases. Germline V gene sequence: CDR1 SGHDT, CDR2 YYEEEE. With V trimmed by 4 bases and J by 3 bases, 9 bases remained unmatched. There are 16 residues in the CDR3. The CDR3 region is CASSLRTSSGYNEQFF. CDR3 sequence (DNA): TGTGCCAGCAGCCTCCGGACTAGCTCTGGCTACAATGAGCAGTTCTTC.

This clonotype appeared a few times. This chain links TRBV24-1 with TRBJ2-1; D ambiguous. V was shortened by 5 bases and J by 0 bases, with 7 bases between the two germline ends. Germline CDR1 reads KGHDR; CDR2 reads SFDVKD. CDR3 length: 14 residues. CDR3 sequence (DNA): TGTGCCACCAGTGCGGGCGGCTCCTACAATGAGCAGTTCTTC. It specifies CATSAGGSYNEQFF.

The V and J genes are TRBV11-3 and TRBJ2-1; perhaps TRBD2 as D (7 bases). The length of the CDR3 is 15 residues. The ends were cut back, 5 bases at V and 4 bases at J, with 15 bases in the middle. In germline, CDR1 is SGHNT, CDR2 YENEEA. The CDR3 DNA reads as TGTGCCAGCAGCCTGGCGGGGGCGAATTACAATGAGCAGTTCTTC. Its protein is CASSLAGANYNEQFF.

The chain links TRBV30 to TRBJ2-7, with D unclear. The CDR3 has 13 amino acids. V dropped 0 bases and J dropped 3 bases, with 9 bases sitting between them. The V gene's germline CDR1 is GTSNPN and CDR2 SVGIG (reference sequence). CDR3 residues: CAWSVAIYYEQYF. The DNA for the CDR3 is TGTGCCTGGAGTGTCGCTATTTACTACGAGCAGTACTTC.